What follows is one T cell receptor beta chain and its context. The antigen is unknown. Profiled with immunoSEQ multiplex PCR; TCRdb holds only in-frame clones, not every one. The sample carries some 30,000 clones, around nine tenths recorded once. This sample was included in a study of a mutant IDH1 vaccine in newly diagnosed glioma. About the study: Eight vaccine injections were given to patients in weeks 1, 3, 5, 7, 11, 15, 19 and 23. Initiation of the vaccine course occurred 4-6 weeks after radiotherapy alone, or alongside temozolomide cycles. Overall study findings and caveats: Vaccine-induced immune responses were detected in over 90% of patients.

Time point defined: week 23, last vaccination. In every dose of vaccine, 300 ug of mutant IDH1 20-mer peptide was given alongside topical imiquimod. This TCR came from a man between 40 and 49 years old with glioma. Sequenced material: PBMCs, taken from a glioma patient whose treatment included an IDH1 peptide vaccine.

Written as DNA, the CDR3 is TGTGCCAGCAGCTTCGGGACAGCCCTCACTAACTATGGCTACACCTTC. It specifies CASSFGTALTNYGYTF. This sequence joins TRBV7-8 and TRBJ1-2; 7 positions agree with TRBD1. CDR3 length: 16 residues. Trimming cost V 3 bases and J 0 bases; bases outside gene matches: 7. Germline V gives CDR1 SGHVS, CDR2 FQNEAQ. Full variable domain (outside the CDR3, taken from reference TRBV7-8 and TRBJ1-2): GAGVSQSPRYKVAKRGQDVALRCDPISGHVSLFWYQQALGQGPEFLTYFQNEAQLDKSGLPSDRFFAERPEGSVSTLKIQRTQQEDSAVYLCASSFGTALTNYGYTFGSGTRLTVV.